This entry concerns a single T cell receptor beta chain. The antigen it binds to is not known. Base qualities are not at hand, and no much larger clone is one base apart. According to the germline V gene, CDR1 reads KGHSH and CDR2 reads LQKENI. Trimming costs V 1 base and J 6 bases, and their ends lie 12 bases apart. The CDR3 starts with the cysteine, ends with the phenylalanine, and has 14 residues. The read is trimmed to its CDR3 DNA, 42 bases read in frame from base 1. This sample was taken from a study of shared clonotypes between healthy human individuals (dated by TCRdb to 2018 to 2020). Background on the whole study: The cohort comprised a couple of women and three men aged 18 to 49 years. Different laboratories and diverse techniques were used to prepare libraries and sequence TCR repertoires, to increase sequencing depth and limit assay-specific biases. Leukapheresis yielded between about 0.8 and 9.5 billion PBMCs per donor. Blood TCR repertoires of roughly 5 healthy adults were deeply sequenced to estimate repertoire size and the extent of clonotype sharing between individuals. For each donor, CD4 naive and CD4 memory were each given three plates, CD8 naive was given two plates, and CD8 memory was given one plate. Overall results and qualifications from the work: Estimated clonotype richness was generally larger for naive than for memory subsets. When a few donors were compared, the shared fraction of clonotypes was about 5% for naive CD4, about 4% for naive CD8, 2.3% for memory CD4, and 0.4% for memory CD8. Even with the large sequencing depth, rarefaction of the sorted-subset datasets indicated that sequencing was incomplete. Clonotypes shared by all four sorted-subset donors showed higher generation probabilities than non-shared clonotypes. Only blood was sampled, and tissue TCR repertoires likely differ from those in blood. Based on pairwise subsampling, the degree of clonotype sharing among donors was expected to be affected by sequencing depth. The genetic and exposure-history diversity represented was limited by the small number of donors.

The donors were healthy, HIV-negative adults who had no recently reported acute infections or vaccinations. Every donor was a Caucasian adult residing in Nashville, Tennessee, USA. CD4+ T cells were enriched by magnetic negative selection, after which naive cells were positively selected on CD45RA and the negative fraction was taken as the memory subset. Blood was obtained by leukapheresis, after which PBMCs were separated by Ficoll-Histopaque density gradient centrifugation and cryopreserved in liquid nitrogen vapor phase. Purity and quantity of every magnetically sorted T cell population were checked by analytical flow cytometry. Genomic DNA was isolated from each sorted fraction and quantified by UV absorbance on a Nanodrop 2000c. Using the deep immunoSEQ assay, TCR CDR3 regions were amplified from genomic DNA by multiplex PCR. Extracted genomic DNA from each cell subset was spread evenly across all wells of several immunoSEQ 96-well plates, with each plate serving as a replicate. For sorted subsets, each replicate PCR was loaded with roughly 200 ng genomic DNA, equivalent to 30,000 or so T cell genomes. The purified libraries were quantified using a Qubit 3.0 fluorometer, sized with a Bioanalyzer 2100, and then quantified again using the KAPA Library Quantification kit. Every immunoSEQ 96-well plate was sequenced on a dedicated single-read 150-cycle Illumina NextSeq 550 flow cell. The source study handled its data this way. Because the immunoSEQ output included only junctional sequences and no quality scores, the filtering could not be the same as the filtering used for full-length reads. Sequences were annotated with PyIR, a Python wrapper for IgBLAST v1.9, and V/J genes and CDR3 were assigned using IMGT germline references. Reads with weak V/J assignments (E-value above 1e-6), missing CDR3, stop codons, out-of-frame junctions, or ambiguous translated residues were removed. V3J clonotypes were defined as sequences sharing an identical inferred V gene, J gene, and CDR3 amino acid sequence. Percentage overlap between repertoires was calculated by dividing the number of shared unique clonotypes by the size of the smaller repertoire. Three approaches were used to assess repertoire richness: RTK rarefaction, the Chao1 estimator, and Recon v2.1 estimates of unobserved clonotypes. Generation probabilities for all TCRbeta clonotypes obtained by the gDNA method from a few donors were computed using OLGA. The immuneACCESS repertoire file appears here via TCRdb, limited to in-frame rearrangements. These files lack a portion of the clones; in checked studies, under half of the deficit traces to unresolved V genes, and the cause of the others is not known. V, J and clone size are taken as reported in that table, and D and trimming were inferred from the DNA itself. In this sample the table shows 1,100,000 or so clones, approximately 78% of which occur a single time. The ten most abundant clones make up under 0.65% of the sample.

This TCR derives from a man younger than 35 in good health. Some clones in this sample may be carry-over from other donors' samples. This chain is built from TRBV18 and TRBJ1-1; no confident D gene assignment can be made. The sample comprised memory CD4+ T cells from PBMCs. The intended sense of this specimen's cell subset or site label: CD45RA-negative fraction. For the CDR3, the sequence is CASSPRRGSSEAFF. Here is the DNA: TGTGCCAGCTCACCACGCCGTGGTAGCTCTGAAGCTTTCTTT.